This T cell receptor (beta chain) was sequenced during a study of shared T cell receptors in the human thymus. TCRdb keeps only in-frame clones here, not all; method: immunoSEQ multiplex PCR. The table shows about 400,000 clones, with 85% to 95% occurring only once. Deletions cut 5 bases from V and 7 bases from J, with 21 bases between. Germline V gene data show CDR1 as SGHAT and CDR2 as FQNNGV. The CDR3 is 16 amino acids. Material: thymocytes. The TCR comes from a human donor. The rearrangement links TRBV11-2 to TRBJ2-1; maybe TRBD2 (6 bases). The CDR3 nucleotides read TGTGCCAGCAGCGCCCCCGGCCGGGGGTCAGGGAATGAGCAGTTCTTC. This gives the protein CASSAPGRGSGNEQFF.